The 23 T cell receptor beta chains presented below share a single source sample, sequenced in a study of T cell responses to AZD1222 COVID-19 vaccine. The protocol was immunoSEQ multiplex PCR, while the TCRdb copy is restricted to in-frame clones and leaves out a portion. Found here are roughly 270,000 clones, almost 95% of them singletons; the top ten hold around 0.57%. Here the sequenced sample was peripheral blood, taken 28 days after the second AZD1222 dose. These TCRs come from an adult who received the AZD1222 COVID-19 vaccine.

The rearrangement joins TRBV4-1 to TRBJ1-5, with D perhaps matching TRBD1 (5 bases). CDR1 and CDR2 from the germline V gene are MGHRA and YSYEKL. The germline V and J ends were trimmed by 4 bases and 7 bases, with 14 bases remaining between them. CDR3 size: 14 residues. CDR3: CASSLAGTGQPQHF. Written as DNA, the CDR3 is TGCGCCAGCAGCCTAGCGGGGACCGGCCAGCCCCAGCATTTT.

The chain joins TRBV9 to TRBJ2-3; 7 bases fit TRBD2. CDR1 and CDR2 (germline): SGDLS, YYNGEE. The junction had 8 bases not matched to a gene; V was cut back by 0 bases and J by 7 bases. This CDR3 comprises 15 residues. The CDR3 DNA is TGTGCCAGCAGCGTAGGGGGGAGGGCCATTTATACGCAGTATTTT. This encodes CASSVGGRAIYTQYF.

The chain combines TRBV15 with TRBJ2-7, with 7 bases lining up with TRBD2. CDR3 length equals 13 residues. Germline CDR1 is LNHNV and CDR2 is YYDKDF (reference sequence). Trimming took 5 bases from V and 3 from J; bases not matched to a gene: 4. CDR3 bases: TGTGCCACCAGCGAAGGGAGGGGCTACGAGCAGTACTTC. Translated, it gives CATSEGRGYEQYF.

CDR3 sequence reads: CASSYSRSGEAFF. CDR3 DNA sequence: TGTGCCAGCAGTTACTCCCGCTCGGGGGAAGCTTTCTTT. The V call is TRBV6-5, the J call TRBJ1-1; D remains ambiguous. V was cut by 0 bases and J by 8 bases, with 10 bases left in between. Germline CDR1 reads MNHEY; CDR2 reads SVGAGI. CDR3 length equals 13 residues.

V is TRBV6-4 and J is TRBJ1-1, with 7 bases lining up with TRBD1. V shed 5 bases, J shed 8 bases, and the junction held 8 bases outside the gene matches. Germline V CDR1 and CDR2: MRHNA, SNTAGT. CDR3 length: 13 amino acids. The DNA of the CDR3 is TGTGCCAGCAGTAGAGGGCCAGGGGGAGAAGCTTTCTTT. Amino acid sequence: CASSRGPGGEAFF.

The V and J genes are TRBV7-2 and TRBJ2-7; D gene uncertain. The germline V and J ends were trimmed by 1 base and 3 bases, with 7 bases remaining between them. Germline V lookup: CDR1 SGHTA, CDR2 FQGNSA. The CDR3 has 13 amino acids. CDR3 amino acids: CASSLGVGYEQYF. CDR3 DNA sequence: TGTGCCAGCAGCTTAGGGGTGGGCTACGAGCAGTACTTC.

The CDR3, as DNA: TGTGCCAGCAGCCGCCCCGGGGGGACTGAAGCTTTCTTT. Protein sequence: CASSRPGGTEAFF. This rearrangement joins TRBV3-1 (or the pseudogene TRBV3-2) to TRBJ1-1; maybe TRBD1 (5 bases). Trimming removed 4 bases from V and 5 bases from J, with 11 bases in between. Germline CDR1 and CDR2: LGHDT and YNNKEL (reference sequence). This CDR3 region has 13 residues.

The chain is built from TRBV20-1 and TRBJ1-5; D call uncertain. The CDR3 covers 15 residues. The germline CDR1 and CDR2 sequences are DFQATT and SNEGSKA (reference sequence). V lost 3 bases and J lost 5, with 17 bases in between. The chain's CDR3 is CSASRNPWGDQPQHF. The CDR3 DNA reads TGCAGTGCTAGTCGAAATCCTTGGGGAGATCAGCCCCAGCATTTT.

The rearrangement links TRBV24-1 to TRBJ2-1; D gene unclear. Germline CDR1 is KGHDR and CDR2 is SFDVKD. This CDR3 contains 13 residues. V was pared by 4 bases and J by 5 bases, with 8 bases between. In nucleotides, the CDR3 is TGTGCCACCAGTGAACCGAATAACAATGAGCAGTTCTTC. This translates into CATSEPNNNEQFF.

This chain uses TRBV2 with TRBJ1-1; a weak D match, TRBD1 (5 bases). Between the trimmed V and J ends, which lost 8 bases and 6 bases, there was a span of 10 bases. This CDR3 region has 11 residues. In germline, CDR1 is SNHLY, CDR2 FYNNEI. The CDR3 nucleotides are TGTGCCAGCCTAGGGACCGCTGAAGCTTTCTTT. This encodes CASLGTAEAFF.

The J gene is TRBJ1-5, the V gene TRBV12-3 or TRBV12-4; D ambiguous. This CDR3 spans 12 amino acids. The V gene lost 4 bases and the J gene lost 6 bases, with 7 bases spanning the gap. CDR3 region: CASSSYVQPQHF. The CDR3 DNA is TGTGCCAGCAGTTCGTATGTTCAGCCCCAGCATTTT.

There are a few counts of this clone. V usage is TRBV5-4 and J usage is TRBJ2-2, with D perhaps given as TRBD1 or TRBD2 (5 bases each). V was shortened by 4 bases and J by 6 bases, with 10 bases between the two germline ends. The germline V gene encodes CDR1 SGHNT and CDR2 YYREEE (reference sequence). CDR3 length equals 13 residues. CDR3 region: CASSVGEPGELFF. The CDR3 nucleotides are TGTGCCAGCAGCGTAGGGGAGCCCGGGGAGCTGTTTTTT.

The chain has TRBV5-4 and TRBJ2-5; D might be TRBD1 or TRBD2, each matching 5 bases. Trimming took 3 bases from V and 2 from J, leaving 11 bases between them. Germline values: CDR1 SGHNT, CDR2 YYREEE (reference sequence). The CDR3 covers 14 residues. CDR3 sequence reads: CASSYGTEQETQYF. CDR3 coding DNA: TGTGCCAGCAGCTACGGGACCGAGCAAGAGACCCAGTACTTC.

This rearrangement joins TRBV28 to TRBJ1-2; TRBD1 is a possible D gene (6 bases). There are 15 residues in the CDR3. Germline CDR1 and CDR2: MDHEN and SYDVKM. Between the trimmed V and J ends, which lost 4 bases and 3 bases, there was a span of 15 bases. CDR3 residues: CASSSRKGGDYGYTF. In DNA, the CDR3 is TGTGCCAGCAGTTCCCGGAAAGGGGGGGACTATGGCTACACCTTC.

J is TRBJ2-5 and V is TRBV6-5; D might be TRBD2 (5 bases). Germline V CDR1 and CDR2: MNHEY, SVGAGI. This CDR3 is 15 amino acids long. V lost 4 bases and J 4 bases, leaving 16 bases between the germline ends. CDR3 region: CASSFRNFGGETQYF. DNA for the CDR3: TGTGCCAGCAGTTTCAGGAATTTTGGAGGAGAGACCCAGTACTTC.

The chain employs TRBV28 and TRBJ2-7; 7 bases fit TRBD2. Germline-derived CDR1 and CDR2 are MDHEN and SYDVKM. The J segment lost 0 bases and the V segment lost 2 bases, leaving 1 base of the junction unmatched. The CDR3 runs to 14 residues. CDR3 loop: CASSLGGSSYEQYF. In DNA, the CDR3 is TGTGCCAGCAGTTTAGGCGGGAGCTCCTACGAGCAGTACTTC.

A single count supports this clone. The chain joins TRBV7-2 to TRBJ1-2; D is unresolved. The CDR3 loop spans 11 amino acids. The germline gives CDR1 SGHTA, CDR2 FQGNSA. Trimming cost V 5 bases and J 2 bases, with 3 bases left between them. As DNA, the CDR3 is TGTGCCAGCAGCACCAACTATGGCTACACCTTC. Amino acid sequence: CASSTNYGYTF.

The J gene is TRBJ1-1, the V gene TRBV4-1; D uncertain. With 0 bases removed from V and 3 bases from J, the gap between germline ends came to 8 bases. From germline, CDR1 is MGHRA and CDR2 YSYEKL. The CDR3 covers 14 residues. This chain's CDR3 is CASSQDRRHTEAFF. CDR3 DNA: TGCGCCAGCAGCCAAGATAGGCGACACACTGAAGCTTTCTTT.

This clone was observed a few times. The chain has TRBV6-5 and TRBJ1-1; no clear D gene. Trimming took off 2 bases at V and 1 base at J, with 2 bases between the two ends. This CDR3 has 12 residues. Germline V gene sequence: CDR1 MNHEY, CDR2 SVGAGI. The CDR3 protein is CASSYRNTEAFF. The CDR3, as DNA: TGTGCCAGCAGTTACCGGAACACTGAAGCTTTCTTT.

Here the CDR3 reads CASSRGRGISYEQYF. The CDR3 DNA sequence: TGTGCCAGCAGCCGGGGCAGGGGGATCTCCTACGAGCAGTACTTC. The rearrangement joins TRBV7-8 to TRBJ2-7, with 7 bases lining up with TRBD1. V gave up 5 bases and J gave up 0 bases; unmatched junction bases: 7. Germline V lookup: CDR1 SGHVS, CDR2 FQNEAQ. The CDR3 length is 15 residues.

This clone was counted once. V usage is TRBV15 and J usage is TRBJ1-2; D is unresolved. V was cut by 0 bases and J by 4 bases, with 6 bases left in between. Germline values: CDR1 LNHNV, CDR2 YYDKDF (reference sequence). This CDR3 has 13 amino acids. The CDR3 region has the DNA TGTGCCACCAGCAGAGATGGGTTCTATGGCTACACCTTC. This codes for CATSRDGFYGYTF.

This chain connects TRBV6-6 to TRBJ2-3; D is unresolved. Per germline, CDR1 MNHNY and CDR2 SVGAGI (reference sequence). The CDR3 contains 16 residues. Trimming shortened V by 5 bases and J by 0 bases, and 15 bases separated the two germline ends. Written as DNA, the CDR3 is TGTGCCAGCAGTAGCCCTTCCAGGTTTAGCACAGATACGCAGTATTTT. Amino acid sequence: CASSSPSRFSTDTQYF.

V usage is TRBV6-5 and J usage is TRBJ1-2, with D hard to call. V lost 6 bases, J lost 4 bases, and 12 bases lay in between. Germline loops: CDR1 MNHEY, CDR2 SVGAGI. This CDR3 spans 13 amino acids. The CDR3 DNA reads TGTGCCAGCAGCCCCCTGAAGGGCTATGGCTACACCTTC. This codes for CASSPLKGYGYTF.